The source of this T cell receptor beta chain is a study of persistence of HIV-infected CD4 T cells. Study-level background: Donors were ART-treated; their CMV- and Gag-responding CD4+ T cells were isolated.

Cells were stimulated with CMV-infected fibroblast lysates at 10 ug/mL. Sorted nonresponding memory CD4+ T cells were CD40L-negative, CD69-negative, CD45RO-high. The immunoSEQ assay was version 4, run in survey mode. Each sample used up to about 1 ug genomic DNA diluted to 8.5 to 10 ng/uL. The method was immunoSEQ multiplex PCR; TCRdb's version includes in-frame clones alone and lacks a portion of them. This sample has 50,000 or so clones, with approximately 72% found just once. A remark on this clone: The antigen remains unidentified.

Trimming removed 1 base from V and 7 bases from J, with 11 bases in between. CDR1 and CDR2 (germline): GTSNPN, SVGIG (reference sequence). The CDR3 is 14 amino acids. The source was CD4+ T cells sorted from PBMCs after 18-hour stimulation, collected from a patient who received antiretroviral therapy. This chain connects TRBV30 to TRBJ1-6, with a possible D match to TRBD1 (5 bases). This receptor was taken from an adult man with HIV who was CMV-seropositive. CDR3 region: CAWSGGLTNSPLHF. The CDR3 DNA is TGTGCCTGGAGTGGGGGACTGACCAATTCACCCCTCCACTTT.